This TCR beta chain is from a study of OX40 agonist ivuxolimab in advanced cancers. The wider study: Prior anti-PD-1, anti-PD-L1 or anti-CTLA-4 therapy did not bar entry, and around 39% had some.

Trimming at V came to 4 bases and at J to 5 bases, leaving 8 bases not matched to a gene. CDR3 size: 14 residues. Germline CDR1 reads LNHDA; CDR2 reads SQIVND (reference sequence). Sequencing used immunoSEQ multiplex PCR; TCRdb keeps in-frame clones, though not all of them. The sample yields about 48,000 clones, around 84% seen once. Blood was sampled at baseline, cycle 4 day 1, and cycle 7 day 1. The material sequenced was CD4+ or CD8+ T cells sorted from blood, taken in a trial of the OX40 agonist ivuxolimab. The clonotype comes from an adult with an advanced solid tumor such as melanoma, head and neck, liver or kidney cancer. This sequence joins TRBV19 and TRBJ2-7; 7 bases are shared with TRBD2. The CDR3: CASSNRAGEDEQYF. In DNA, the CDR3 is TGTGCCAGTAGTAACCGGGCGGGAGAGGACGAGCAGTACTTC. The whole variable domain, remainder taken from reference TRBV19 and TRBJ2-7, is DGGITQSPKYLFRKEGQNVTLSCEQNLNHDAMYWYRQDPGQGLRLIYYSQIVNDFQKGDIAEGYSVSREKKESFPLTVTSAQKNPTAFYLCASSNRAGEDEQYFGPGTRLTVT.